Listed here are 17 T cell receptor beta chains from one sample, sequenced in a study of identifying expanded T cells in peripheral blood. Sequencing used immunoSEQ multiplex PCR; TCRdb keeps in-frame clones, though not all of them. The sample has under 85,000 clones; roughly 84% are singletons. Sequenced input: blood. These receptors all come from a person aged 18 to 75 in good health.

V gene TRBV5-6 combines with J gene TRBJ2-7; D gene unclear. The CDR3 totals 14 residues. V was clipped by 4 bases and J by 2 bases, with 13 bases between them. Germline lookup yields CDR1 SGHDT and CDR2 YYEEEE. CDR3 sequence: CASSHLTTPYEQYF. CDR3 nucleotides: TGTGCCAGCAGCCACCTGACCACTCCCTACGAGCAGTACTTC.

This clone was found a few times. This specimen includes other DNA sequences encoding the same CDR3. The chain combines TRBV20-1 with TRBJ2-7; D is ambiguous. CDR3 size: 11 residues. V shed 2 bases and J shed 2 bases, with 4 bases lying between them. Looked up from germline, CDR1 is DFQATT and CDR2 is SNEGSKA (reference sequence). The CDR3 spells CSARRTYEQYF. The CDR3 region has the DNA TGCAGTGCTAGACGAACCTACGAGCAGTACTTC.

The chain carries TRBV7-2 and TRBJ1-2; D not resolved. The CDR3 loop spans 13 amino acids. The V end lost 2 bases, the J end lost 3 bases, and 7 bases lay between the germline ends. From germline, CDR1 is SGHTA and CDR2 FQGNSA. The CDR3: CASSLKRDYGYTF. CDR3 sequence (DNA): TGTGCCAGCAGCTTAAAACGGGACTATGGCTACACCTTC. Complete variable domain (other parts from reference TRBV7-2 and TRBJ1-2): GAGVSQSPSNKVTEKGKDVELRCDPISGHTALYWYRQSLGQGLEFLIYFQGNSAPDKSGLPSDRFSAERTGGSVSTLTIQRTQQEDSAVYLCASSLKRDYGYTFGSGTRLTVV.

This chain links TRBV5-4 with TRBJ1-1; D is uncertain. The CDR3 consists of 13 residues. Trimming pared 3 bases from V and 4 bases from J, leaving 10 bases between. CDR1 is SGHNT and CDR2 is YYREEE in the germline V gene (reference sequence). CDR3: CASSSYEGTEAFF. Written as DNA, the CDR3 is TGTGCCAGCAGCTCCTATGAGGGCACTGAAGCTTTCTTT.

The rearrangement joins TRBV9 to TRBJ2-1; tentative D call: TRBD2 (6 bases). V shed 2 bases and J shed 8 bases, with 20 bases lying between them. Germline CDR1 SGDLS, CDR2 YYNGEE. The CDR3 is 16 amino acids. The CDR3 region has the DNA TGTGCCAGCAGCGTGCCCCAATCGGGAGAGTCCCATGAGCAGTTCTTC. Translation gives CASSVPQSGESHEQFF.

The CDR3 bases are TGCAGCGTTACTAGCGGGAGTTTTACAGATACGCAGTATTTT. This gives the protein CSVTSGSFTDTQYF. The chain carries TRBV29-1 and TRBJ2-3, with 11 bases that match TRBD2. Germline values: CDR1 SQVTM, CDR2 ANQGSEA. The CDR3 is 14 residues long. Trimming cost V 5 bases and J 3 bases; bases outside gene matches: 4.

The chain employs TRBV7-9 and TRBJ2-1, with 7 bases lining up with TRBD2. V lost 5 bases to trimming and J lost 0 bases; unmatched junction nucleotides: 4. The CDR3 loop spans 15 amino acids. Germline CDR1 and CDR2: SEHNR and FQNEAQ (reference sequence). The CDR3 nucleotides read TGTGCCAGCAGCCCGCGGGGGAGCTCCTACAATGAGCAGTTCTTC. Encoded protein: CASSPRGSSYNEQFF.

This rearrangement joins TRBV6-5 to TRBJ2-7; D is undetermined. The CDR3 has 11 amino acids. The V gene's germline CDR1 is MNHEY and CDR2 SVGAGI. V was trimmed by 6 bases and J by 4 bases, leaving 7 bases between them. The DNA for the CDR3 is TGTGCCAGCAGCGACGCTTACGAGCAGTACTTC. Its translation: CASSDAYEQYF.

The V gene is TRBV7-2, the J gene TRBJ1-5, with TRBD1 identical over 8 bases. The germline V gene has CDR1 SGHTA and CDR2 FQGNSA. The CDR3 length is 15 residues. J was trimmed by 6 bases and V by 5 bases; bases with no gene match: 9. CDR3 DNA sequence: TGTGCCAGCAGCCAAGCGACAGGGGAGGGTCAGCCCCAGCATTTT. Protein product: CASSQATGEGQPQHF.

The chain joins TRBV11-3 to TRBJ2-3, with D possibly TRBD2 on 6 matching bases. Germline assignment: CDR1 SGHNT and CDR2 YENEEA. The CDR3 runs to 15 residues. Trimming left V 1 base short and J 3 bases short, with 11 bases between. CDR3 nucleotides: TGTGCCAGCAGCTTAGTGGGCGGACTAACAGATACGCAGTATTTT. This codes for CASSLVGGLTDTQYF.

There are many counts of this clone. The CDR3 bases are TGTGCCAGCAGCTTAGACACTGCCTCCGAGCAGTACTTC. Protein sequence: CASSLDTASEQYF. The chain has TRBV13 and TRBJ2-7; D uncertain. The CDR3 runs 13 residues. In germline, CDR1 is PRHDT, CDR2 FYEKMQ (reference sequence). V was shortened by 1 base and J by 6 bases, with 10 bases between the two germline ends.

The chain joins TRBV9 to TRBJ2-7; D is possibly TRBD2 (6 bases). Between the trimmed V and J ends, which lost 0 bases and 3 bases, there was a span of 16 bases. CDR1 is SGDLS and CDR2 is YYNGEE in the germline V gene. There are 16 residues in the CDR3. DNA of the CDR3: TGTGCCAGCAGCGTAGGTTTAGCAGCGGGCCTCTACGAGCAGTACTTC. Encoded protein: CASSVGLAAGLYEQYF.

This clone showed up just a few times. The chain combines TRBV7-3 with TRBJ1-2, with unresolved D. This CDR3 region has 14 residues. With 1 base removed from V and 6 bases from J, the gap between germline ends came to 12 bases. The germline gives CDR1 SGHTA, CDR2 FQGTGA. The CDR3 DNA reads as TGTGCCAGCAGCTTAATGTCAGTGTCGAATGGCTACACCTTC. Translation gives CASSLMSVSNGYTF.

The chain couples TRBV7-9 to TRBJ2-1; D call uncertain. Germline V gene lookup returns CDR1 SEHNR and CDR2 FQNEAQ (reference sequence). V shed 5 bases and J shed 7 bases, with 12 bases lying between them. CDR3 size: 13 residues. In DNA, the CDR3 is TGTGCCAGCAGCATGGATGTGGGGAATGAGCAGTTCTTC. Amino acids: CASSMDVGNEQFF.

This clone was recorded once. CDR3 bases: TGTGCCAGCAGCCTCTCCAACTATGGCTACACCTTC. It specifies CASSLSNYGYTF. The genes are TRBV7-9 and TRBJ1-2; D unresolved. From germline, CDR1 is SEHNR and CDR2 FQNEAQ (reference sequence). Between the trimmed V and J ends, which lost 5 bases and 2 bases, there was a span of 6 bases. The CDR3 is made up of 12 amino acids.

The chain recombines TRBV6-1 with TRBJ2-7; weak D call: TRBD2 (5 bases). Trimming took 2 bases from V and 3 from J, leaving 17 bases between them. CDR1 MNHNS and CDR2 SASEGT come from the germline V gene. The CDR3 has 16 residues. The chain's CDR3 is CASSERNTREYYEQYF. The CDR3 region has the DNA TGTGCCAGCAGTGAAAGAAATACTAGGGAGTACTACGAGCAGTACTTC.

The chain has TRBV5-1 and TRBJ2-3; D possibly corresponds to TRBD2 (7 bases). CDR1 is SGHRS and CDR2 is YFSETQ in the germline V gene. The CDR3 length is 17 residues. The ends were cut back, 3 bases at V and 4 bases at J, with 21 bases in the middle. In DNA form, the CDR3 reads TGCGCCAGCAGCTCCCCTCTAGGGGGAGGGTTGGCAGATACGCAGTATTTT. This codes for CASSSPLGGGLADTQYF.